This T cell receptor beta chain comes out of a study of blood T cells in healthy people across ages. Study-wide points: The study found TCR beta diversity correlated strongly with naive T cell percentage. A greater number of naive CD4+ cells and higher diversity distinguished long-lived donors from aged donors.

The CDR3 loop spans 17 amino acids. The germline V gene encodes CDR1 MGHRA and CDR2 YSYEKL. About this clonotype: Its antigen is undetermined.

For the second PCR, which ran for about 6 to 11 cycles, a sample-barcoded 5' primer and a J-beta primer mix were used. Each CDR3 protein gets one entry after TCRdb re-called the 5' RACE reads with MiXCR. The profile shows hundreds of thousands of distinct CDR3 sequences, about 21% of them singletons. Whenever a sample was processed, at least 6.5 million PBMCs were isolated. This clonotype was sampled from a man aged 65 to 79 in good health. Sequencing was carried out using blood. V is TRBV4-1 and J is TRBJ2-5; D unclear. TRBJ2-7 explains the end of the DNA better; the J call may be wrong. CDR3 sequence: CASSQAPPMAASDEQYF. In DNA, the CDR3 is TGCGCCAGCAGCCAAGCCCCCCCTATGGCGGCTTCGGACGAGCAGTACTTC.